This TCR beta chain was sequenced in a study of blood T cell repertoires in COVID-19 (dated by TCRdb to between 2020 and 2021). With respect to the entire study: The collaborator samples originated in the United States, Italy and Spain and spanned the acute and convalescent phases of COVID-19. Samples were obtained from the ongoing ImmuneRACE study (first 160 participants) and from about 1,300 subjects provided by 6 global collaborators. A freely available public database, intended as a resource for researchers studying the immune response to SARS-CoV-2, is where the repertoires were released. A de-identified subject ID, COVID-19 status, age in years and sex were almost always included in the sample metadata. Where available, HLA class I and class II types were obtained from metadata supplied by the sample provider rather than from assay-based typing. Deeply sampled blood TCRbeta repertoires from subjects exposed to, actively infected with, or recovered from COVID-19 were included in the dataset. The material from the prospective study consisted of cDNA or gDNA derived from T cells, B-cell-depleted T cells, or PBMCs. What the work shows at the level of the full study, not this receptor alone: How much clinical and demographic metadata was included differed by source and by participant, and the metadata was provided uncurated.

The germline V gene (reference sequence) provides CDR1 SSHAT and CDR2 FNYEAQ. Reading from cysteine to phenylalanine, the CDR3 counts 17 amino acids. Solely the CDR3 DNA is kept, with 51 bases framed from the first base. The collaborating institutions used their own protocols to collect whole blood in K2EDTA tubes. For TCRbeta analysis, collaborators shipped samples in one of three forms: frozen whole blood, isolated PBMCs, or DNA extracted from either of those sample types. Comments on this clone: The antigen it recognizes is unknown. The junction shows a germline mismatch at one end, possibly a read error.

TCRbeta CDR3 regions were amplified from genomic DNA by means of the immunoSEQ Assay, a bias-controlled multiplex PCR. Per the authors' processing: Within the assay, amplification of reference gene primers was used to estimate how many nucleated cells each sample contained. Sequence reads were collapsed and filtered to measure the absolute abundance of every unique TCRbeta CDR3 rearrangement. For each sample, productive Simpson clonality was calculated as the square root of Simpson's diversity index across productive rearrangements. Here the immuneACCESS table is served through TCRdb, limited to in-frame sequences with V and J called. Missing clones are a known gap in these copies; in checked studies unresolved V genes cover under half, and the rest lacks a known reason. For V, J and clone size, that table is used; D and trimming come from the DNA. Across this sample there are 90,000 to 120,000 clones, with more than 70% seen only once. The ten top clones hold 4.9% of the sample.

Recombination connected TRBV7-7 to TRBJ2-3, with 7 junctional bases fitting TRBD1. The TCR sequence derives from a man aged 40-50 years with active or convalescent COVID-19. The sequencing sample was made of peripheral blood. The CDR3 protein is CASSLGPGTDITDTQYF. The sequence in DNA is TGTGCTAGCAGCTTAGGCCCCGGGACAGATATCACAGATACGCAGTATTTT.